The rows below give T cell receptor beta chains drawn from one sample of a study of regulatory T cells in long-lasting Graves disease. Each CDR3 protein gets one entry after TCRdb re-called the multiplex PCR reads with MiXCR. The sample yields roughly 440,000 distinct CDR3 sequences, less than 20% seen once. This sample also appeared in a second study, on T cells in Graves' hyperthyroidism and ophthalmopathy.

The specimen comprised peripheral blood mononuclear cells (PBMCs), sampled at new diagnosis, from a patient treated with antithyroid drugs. The receptor set was obtained from a woman younger than 35 with Graves disease. Each CDR3 is given with its conserved first and last residue. D genes are given only for firm matches. For some rows the clone size is stated as once, few or many, or as a class when expanded; others skip it.

TRBV7-2	-	many	TRBJ2-2	CASSPRYGGELFF	TGTGCCAGCAGCCCCCGGTATGGCGGGGAGCTGTTTTTT
TRBV27	-	many	TRBJ2-1	CASSLWEGEQFF	TGTGCCAGCAGTTTATGGGAAGGGGAGCAGTTCTTC
TRBV28	TRBD1	-	TRBJ2-5	CASSGTGPQETQYF	TGTGCCAGCTCCGGGACAGGGCCACAGGAGACCCAGTACTTC
TRBV7-6	TRBD1	few	TRBJ1-6	CASSLAGTGFGNSPLHF	TGTGCCAGCAGCTTAGCCGGGACAGGGTTCGGCAATTCACCCCTCCACTTT
TRBV28	-	many	TRBJ1-2	CASRPWGREGYGYTF	TGTGCCAGCAGACCCTGGGGAAGGGAGGGGTATGGCTACACCTTC
TRBV6-2/TRBV6-3	TRBD1	few	TRBJ2-3	CASWGRSGAGQGKDTQYF	TGTGCCAGTTGGGGTCGATCTGGAGCGGGACAGGGGAAAGATACGCAGTATTTT
TRBV15	-	few	TRBJ1-1	CATSSANTEAFF	TGTGCCACCAGCAGTGCGAACACTGAAGCTTTCTTT
TRBV5-1	TRBD1	-	TRBJ1-2	CASSGQGVGYTF	TGCGCCAGCAGTGGACAGGGGGTCGGCTACACCTTC
TRBV4-1	TRBD1	few	TRBJ1-1	CASSHPDRGHTEAFF	TGCGCCAGCAGCCATCCGGACAGGGGGCACACTGAAGCTTTCTTT
TRBV15	-	-	TRBJ1-1	CATSSRRGLDTEAFF	TGTGCCACCAGCTCTAGACGGGGGCTGGACACTGAAGCTTTCTTT
TRBV28	-	many	TRBJ2-7	CASTSPDRYEQYF	TGTGCCAGCACCTCCCCCGACAGATACGAGCAGTACTTC
TRBV28	TRBD2	many	TRBJ2-1	CASSLKLAGVNEQFF	TGTGCCAGCAGTTTAAAGCTAGCGGGAGTTAATGAGCAGTTCTTC
TRBV2	-	many	TRBJ2-3	CASSGQPQGTRTDTQYF	TGTGCCAGCAGTGGCCAACCACAGGGTACACGCACAGATACGCAGTATTTT
TRBV7-2	-	many	TRBJ2-3	CASSHRSDTQYF	TGTGCCAGCAGCCATAGGTCAGATACGCAGTATTTT
TRBV12-3/TRBV12-4	TRBD2	-	TRBJ2-3	CASSRTSGSVGDTQYF	TGTGCCAGCAGTAGGACTAGCGGGAGCGTCGGGGATACGCAGTATTTT
TRBV24-1	-	-	TRBJ2-3	CATSDSRTTDTQYF	TGTGCCACCAGTGATTCGCGGACTACAGATACGCAGTATTTT
TRBV28	-	many	TRBJ2-7	CASSSKGTPRLYEQYF	TGTGCCAGCAGTTCTAAAGGAACTCCGAGACTCTACGAGCAGTACTTC
TRBV19	TRBD2	-	TRBJ2-1	CASSRKLAGEQFF	TGTGCCAGTAGTAGAAAACTAGCGGGCGAGCAGTTCTTC
TRBV6-1	TRBD1	many	TRBJ2-5	CASSTRDRGQLAQYF	TGTGCCAGCAGTACCCGGGACAGGGGGCAGTTGGCCCAGTACTTC
TRBV12-3/TRBV12-4	-	many	TRBJ1-2	CASSLFPTNPNYGYTF	TGTGCCAGCAGTTTGTTTCCTACGAACCCTAACTATGGCTACACCTTC
TRBV7-9	-	-	TRBJ1-2	CASSLGQLNYGYTF	TGTGCCAGCAGCCTCGGACAGTTGAACTATGGCTACACCTTC
TRBV10-3	-	many	TRBJ1-5	CAISDSNSYQPQHF	TGTGCCATCAGTGATTCAAACAGTTATCAGCCCCAGCATTTT
TRBV20-1	TRBD2	-	TRBJ2-2	CSARLLAGDTGELFF	TGCAGTGCTAGACTACTAGCGGGGGACACCGGGGAGCTGTTTTTT
TRBV20-1	-	many	TRBJ2-7	CSARWQSSYEQYF	TGCAGTGCTAGGTGGCAGAGCTCCTACGAGCAGTACTTC
TRBV7-2	-	many	TRBJ2-3	CASSSEADQAQYF	TGTGCCAGCAGCTCTGAGGCGGACCAGGCGCAGTATTTT
TRBV2	-	many	TRBJ2-1	CASRVSSTNEQFF	TGTGCCAGCAGAGTGAGTAGCACCAATGAGCAGTTCTTC
TRBV12-3/TRBV12-4	-	many	TRBJ1-1	CASSLGRGRTEAFF	TGTGCCAGCAGTTTGGGTCGCGGTAGGACTGAAGCTTTCTTT
TRBV5-1	TRBD2	few	TRBJ2-5	CASSPGTSGIETQYF	TGCGCCAGCAGCCCGGGGACTAGCGGGATCGAGACCCAGTACTTC
TRBV19	-	-	TRBJ2-7	CASSIEEEGTHEQYF	TGTGCCAGTAGTATAGAAGAGGAGGGGACCCACGAGCAGTACTTC
TRBV5-1	-	many	TRBJ2-7	CASSFAESSYEQYF	TGCGCCAGCAGTTTTGCGGAGAGCTCCTACGAGCAGTACTTC
TRBV12-3/TRBV12-4	TRBD2	few	TRBJ2-1	CASSWPAGLAGVEQFF	TGTGCCAGCAGCTGGCCCGCGGGACTAGCGGGAGTTGAGCAGTTCTTC
TRBV5-1	-	many	TRBJ2-3	CASSLVAGSTDTQYF	TGCGCCAGCAGCTTGGTTGCGGGAAGCACAGATACGCAGTATTTT
TRBV7-2	TRBD2	few	TRBJ2-3	CASSFRSGRAVINIDTQYF	TGTGCCAGCAGCTTCCGTAGCGGGAGGGCGGTCATTAACATAGATACGCAGTATTTT
TRBV20-1	-	few	TRBJ2-1	CSARKGVVDEQFF	TGCAGTGCTAGAAAGGGGGTGGTCGATGAGCAGTTCTTC
TRBV11-2	-	-	TRBJ2-1	CASSLGRAAGNEQFF	TGTGCCAGCAGCTTAGGACGTGCAGCGGGCAATGAGCAGTTCTTC
TRBV20-1	-	many	TRBJ2-6	CSAPSIRAAITSGANVLTF	TGCAGTGCCCCATCCATTCGGGCGGCGATCACCTCTGGGGCCAACGTCCTGACTTTC
TRBV18	-	many	TRBJ2-5	CASSLEDAGQKTQYF	TGTGCCAGCTCACTTGAGGACGCTGGACAGAAGACCCAGTACTTC
TRBV2	TRBD1	many	TRBJ2-3	CASSPRRQGRDTDTQYF	TGTGCCAGCAGTCCCCGCAGACAGGGCAGGGACACAGATACGCAGTATTTT
TRBV30	-	many	TRBJ1-1	CAWSVSMNTEAFF	TGTGCCTGGAGTGTTTCTATGAACACTGAAGCTTTCTTT
TRBV5-5	-	many	TRBJ2-7	CASSLANRLDVYEQYF	TGTGCCAGCAGCTTGGCCAATCGACTGGACGTCTACGAGCAGTACTTC
TRBV29-1	-	few	TRBJ2-2	CSVPDARRGSTGELFF	TGCAGCGTTCCTGACGCCCGCAGGGGCTCCACCGGGGAGCTGTTTTTT
TRBV20-1	TRBD1	few	TRBJ1-6	CSATGARSPLHF	TGCAGTGCCACAGGGGCTCGCTCACCCCTCCACTTT
TRBV27	-	many	TRBJ2-3	CASSLDGQTQYF	TGTGCCAGCAGTTTAGACGGACAGACGCAGTATTTT
TRBV19	-	-	TRBJ1-2	CASSPRRDRGYTF	TGTGCCAGTAGTCCCCGGAGGGATCGGGGCTACACCTTC
TRBV9	-	-	TRBJ1-1	CASSHSGGAETFF	TGTGCCAGCAGCCATAGTGGGGGTGCTGAAACTTTCTTT
TRBV24-1	TRBD2	many	TRBJ2-5	CATSDRLAGEGIGETQYF	TGTGCCACCAGTGATCGACTAGCGGGAGAGGGAATTGGAGAGACCCAGTACTTC
TRBV28	TRBD2	few	TRBJ2-7	CASSRRASGRPGEQYF	TGTGCCAGCAGCCGCCGGGCTAGCGGGAGGCCCGGCGAGCAGTACTTC
TRBV6-1	TRBD1	many	TRBJ1-5	CASSEWGGQTIRPQHF	TGTGCCAGCAGTGAATGGGGGGGACAGACAATCAGGCCCCAGCATTTT
TRBV20-1	TRBD2	many	TRBJ2-2	CSAQLAGGQLTGELFF	TGCAGTGCCCAACTAGCGGGAGGGCAGTTAACCGGGGAGCTGTTTTTT
TRBV20-1	TRBD2	-	TRBJ2-7	CSASGLAGGAHREQYF	TGCAGTGCATCAGGGCTAGCGGGAGGAGCCCACCGCGAGCAGTACTTC
TRBV7-2	TRBD1	many	TRBJ2-5	CASSRAGGIETQYF	TGTGCCAGCAGCCGCGCAGGGGGAATTGAGACCCAGTACTTC